The sequence of this T cell receptor (beta chain) was determined in a study of blood T cell repertoires in COVID-19. Per the germline V gene, CDR1 is LNHDA and CDR2 is SQIVND (reference sequence). V was shortened by 1 base and J by 4 bases, with 13 bases between the two germline ends. CDR3 length: 15 residues. TCRdb's table, derived via immunoSEQ multiplex PCR, lists solely in-frame clones and lacks some. The sample lists 110,000 or so clones, around 85% occurring once. Sequencing was carried out using peripheral blood. The sequence was obtained from a woman in her sixties or seventies with COVID-19, enrolled during active disease. The gene calls are TRBV19 and TRBJ1-2; maybe TRBD1 (5 bases). DNA of the CDR3: TGTGCCAGTAGTATAGCAGGGTCGGCCTTCTATGGCTACACCTTC. Translated, it gives CASSIAGSAFYGYTF.